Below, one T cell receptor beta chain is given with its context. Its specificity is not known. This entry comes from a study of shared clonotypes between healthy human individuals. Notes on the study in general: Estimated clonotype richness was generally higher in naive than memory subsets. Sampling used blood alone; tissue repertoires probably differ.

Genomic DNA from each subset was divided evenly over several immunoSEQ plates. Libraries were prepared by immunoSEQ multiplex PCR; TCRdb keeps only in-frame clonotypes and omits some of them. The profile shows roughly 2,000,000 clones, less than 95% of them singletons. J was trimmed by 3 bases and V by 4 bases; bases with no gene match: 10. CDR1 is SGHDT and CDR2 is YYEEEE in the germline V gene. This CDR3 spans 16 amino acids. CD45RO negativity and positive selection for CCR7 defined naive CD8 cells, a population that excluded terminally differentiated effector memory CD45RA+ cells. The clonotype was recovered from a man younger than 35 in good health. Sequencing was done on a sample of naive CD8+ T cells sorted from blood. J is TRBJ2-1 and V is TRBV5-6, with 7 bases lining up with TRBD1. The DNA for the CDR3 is TGTGCCAGCAGCGAAAGGACAGGTCCTCTCTACAATGAGCAGTTCTTC. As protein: CASSERTGPLYNEQFF.